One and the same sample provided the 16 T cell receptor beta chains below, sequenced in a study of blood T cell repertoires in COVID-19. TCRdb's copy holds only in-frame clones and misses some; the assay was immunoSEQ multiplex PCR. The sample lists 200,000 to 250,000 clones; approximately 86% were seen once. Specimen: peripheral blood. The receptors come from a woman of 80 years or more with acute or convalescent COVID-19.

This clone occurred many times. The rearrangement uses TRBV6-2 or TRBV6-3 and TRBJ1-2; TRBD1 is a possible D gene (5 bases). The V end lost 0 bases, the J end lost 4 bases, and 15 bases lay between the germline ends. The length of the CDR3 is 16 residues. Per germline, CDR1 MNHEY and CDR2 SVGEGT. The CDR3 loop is CASSYSTSGGGYGYTF. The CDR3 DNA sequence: TGTGCCAGCAGTTACTCGACTTCGGGGGGTGGCTATGGCTACACCTTC.

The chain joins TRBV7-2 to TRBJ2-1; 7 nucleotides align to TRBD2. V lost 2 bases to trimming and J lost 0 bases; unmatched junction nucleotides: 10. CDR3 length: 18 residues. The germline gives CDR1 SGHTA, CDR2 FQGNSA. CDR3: CASSLRSVAGPSYNEQFF. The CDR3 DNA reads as TGTGCCAGCAGCTTACGGTCTGTAGCGGGCCCCTCCTACAATGAGCAGTTCTTC. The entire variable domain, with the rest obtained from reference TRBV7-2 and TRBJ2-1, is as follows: GAGVSQSPSNKVTEKGKDVELRCDPISGHTALYWYRQSLGQGLEFLIYFQGNSAPDKSGLPSDRFSAERTGGSVSTLTIQRTQQEDSAVYLCASSLRSVAGPSYNEQFFGPGTRLTVL.

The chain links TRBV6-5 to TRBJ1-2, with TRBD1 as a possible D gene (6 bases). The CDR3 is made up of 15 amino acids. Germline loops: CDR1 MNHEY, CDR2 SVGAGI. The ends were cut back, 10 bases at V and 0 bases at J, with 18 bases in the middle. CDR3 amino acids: CATYPGGGTNYGYTF. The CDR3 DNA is TGTGCCACCTATCCTGGGGGCGGAACTAACTATGGCTACACCTTC.

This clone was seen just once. CDR3 protein: CAISNDRGQQPQHF. CDR3 nucleotide sequence: TGTGCCATCAGCAACGACAGGGGACAACAGCCCCAGCATTTT. V is TRBV10-3 and J is TRBJ1-5; 8 nucleotides align to TRBD1. Trimming took 6 bases from V and 7 from J; bases not matched to a gene: 8. This CDR3 has 14 residues. Germline V CDR1 and CDR2: ENHRY, SYGVKD.

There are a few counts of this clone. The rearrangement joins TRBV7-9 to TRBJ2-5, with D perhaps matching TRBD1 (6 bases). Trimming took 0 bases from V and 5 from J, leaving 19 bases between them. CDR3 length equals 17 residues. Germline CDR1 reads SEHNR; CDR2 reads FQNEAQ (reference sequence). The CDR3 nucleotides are TGTGCCAGCAGCTTAGCTGGGCTTCTTGGGGGCCAGGAGACCCAGTACTTC. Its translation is CASSLAGLLGGQETQYF.

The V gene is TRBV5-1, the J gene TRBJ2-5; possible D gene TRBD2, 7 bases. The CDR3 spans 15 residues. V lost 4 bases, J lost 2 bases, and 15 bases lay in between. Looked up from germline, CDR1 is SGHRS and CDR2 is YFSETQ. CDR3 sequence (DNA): TGCGCCAGCAGCCCCGGGGGGCCATCTCAAGAGACCCAGTACTTC. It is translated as CASSPGGPSQETQYF.

The CDR3 region is CASSQGQFSSGANVLTF. CDR3 nucleotides: TGTGCCAGCAGCCAGGGACAGTTTAGCTCTGGGGCCAACGTCCTGACTTTC. The chain joins TRBV5-4 to TRBJ2-6; 7 nucleotides agree with TRBD1. The V and J ends lost 4 bases and 0 bases, in that order; junction bases with no gene match: 7. The CDR3 is 17 amino acids. Germline values: CDR1 SGHNT, CDR2 YYREEE (reference sequence).

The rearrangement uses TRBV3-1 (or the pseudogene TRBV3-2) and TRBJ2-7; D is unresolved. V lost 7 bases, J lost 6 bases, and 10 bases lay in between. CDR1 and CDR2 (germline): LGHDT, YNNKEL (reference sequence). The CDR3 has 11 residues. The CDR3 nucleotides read TGTGCCAGCACCCTAGGCGCCGAGCAGTACTTC. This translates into CASTLGAEQYF.

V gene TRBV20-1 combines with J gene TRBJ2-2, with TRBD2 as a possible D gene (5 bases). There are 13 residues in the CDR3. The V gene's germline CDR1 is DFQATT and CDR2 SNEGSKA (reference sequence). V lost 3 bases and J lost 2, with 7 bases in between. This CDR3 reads CSASGLNTGELFF. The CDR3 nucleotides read TGCAGTGCTAGTGGACTTAACACCGGGGAGCTGTTTTTT.

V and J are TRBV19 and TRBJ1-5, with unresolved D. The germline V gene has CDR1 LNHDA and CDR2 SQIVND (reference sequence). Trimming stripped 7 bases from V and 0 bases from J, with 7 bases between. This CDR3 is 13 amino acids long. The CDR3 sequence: CASKPYSNQPQHF. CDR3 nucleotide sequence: TGTGCCAGTAAGCCCTATAGCAATCAGCCCCAGCATTTT.

The DNA of the CDR3 is TGTGCCAGCCGATCAGGGGGGCAGGGGGGAGATACGCAGTATTTT. Amino acid sequence: CASRSGGQGGDTQYF. This rearrangement joins TRBV6-5 to TRBJ2-3, with D possibly TRBD1 on 7 matching bases. V gave up 8 bases and J gave up 5 bases, with 20 bases separating them. There are 15 residues in the CDR3. Germline V gives CDR1 MNHEY, CDR2 SVGAGI.

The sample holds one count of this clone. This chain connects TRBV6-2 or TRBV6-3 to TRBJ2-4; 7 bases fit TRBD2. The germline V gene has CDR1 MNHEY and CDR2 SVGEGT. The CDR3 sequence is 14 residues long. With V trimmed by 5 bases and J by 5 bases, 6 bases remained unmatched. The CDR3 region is CASSTGGVENIQYF. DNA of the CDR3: TGTGCCAGCAGTACGGGGGGAGTTGAAAACATTCAGTACTTC.

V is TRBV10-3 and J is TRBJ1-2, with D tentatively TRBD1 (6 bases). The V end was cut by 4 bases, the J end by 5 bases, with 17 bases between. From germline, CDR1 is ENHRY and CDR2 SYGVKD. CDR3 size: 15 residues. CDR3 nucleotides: TGTGCCATCAGTGCTGGAGGGGGGGAGTTATATGGCTACACCTTC. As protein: CAISAGGGELYGYTF.

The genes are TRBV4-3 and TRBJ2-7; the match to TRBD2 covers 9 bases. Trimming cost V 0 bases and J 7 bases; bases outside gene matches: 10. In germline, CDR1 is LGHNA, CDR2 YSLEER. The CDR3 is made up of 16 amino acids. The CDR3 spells CASSQDWLAGSGEQYF. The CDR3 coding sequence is TGCGCCAGCAGCCAAGATTGGCTAGCGGGGTCGGGAGAGCAGTACTTC.

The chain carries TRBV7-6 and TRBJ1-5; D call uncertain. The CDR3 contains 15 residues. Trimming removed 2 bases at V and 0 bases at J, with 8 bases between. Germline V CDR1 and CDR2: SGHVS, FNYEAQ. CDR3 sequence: CASSLNSYSNQPQHF. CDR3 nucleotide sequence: TGTGCCAGCAGCTTAAATAGTTATAGCAATCAGCCCCAGCATTTT.

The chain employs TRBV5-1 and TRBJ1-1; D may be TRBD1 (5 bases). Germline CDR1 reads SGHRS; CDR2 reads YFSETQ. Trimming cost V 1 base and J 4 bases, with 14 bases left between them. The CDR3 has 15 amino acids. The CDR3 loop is CASSLFQGATTEAFF. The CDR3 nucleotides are TGCGCCAGCAGCTTGTTTCAGGGTGCGACCACTGAAGCTTTCTTT.